Listed below are T cell receptor beta chains from one sample, sequenced in a study of spatial heterogeneity in lung cancer. TCRdb re-called the 5' RACE reads with MiXCR, one entry per CDR3 protein. The repertoire holds roughly 75,000 distinct CDR3 sequences, with less than 15% as singletons. The sequences come from PBMCs, collected at surgery. These receptors originate from a male donor with early-stage non-small cell lung cancer. Both conserved end residues are part of each CDR3. Fields, in order: D gene, J gene, V gene, CDR3 protein. The D gene is left open where the match is weak.

>.|TRBJ1-4|TRBV24-1
CATSGGRGSLNEKLFF
>.|TRBJ1-3|TRBV5-1
CASSDILSGNTIYF
>.|TRBJ1-5|TRBV4-2
CASSPQGGPGRQPQHF
>TRBD2|TRBJ2-1|TRBV6-1
CASSERLAGVSRNNEQFF
>.|TRBJ1-1|TRBV14
CASSQRGVNTEAFF
>TRBD1|TRBJ2-7|TRBV14
CASSQRQGIFNEQYF
>TRBD1|TRBJ2-1|TRBV7-9
CASSPEGDRSHEQFF
>.|TRBJ2-2|TRBV5-1
CASSRDDFANTGELFF
>TRBD2|TRBJ2-3|TRBV12-3/TRBV12-4
CASSLTSGESSTQYF
>.|TRBJ2-1|TRBV24-1
CATSDFGSQANEQFF
>TRBD2|TRBJ2-7|TRBV3-1
CASSQEGGTANYEQYF
>.|TRBJ2-3|TRBV7-2
CASSQVGRTDTQYF
>TRBD2|TRBJ2-1|TRBV12-3/TRBV12-4
CASTSGFSYNEQFF
>.|TRBJ2-4|TRBV6-5
CASENRENIQYF
>.|TRBJ2-7|TRBV10-1
CASSESLWVGEQYF
>.|TRBJ1-5|TRBV30
CAWAEYSNQPQHF
>TRBD1|TRBJ1-3|TRBV7-9
CASSPPGQRSRNTIYF
>.|TRBJ2-7|TRBV11-2
CASSLVSEYEQYF
>.|TRBJ1-1|TRBV20-1
CSARDLTGITEAFF
>TRBD2|TRBJ2-1|TRBV20-1
CSARDLREDYNEQFF
>.|TRBJ2-1|TRBV5-1
CASSLNPGTSYNEQFF
>.|TRBJ2-1|TRBV5-5
CASSAPQSYNEQFF
>.|TRBJ1-1|TRBV20-1
CSANNVLNTEAFF
>.|TRBJ1-1|TRBV20-1
CSAPGLGNTEAFF
>.|TRBJ2-2|TRBV30
CAWSVLGTRAGTGELFF
>.|TRBJ2-2|TRBV9
CASSVAGGMGGELFF
>.|TRBJ2-1|TRBV4-1
CASSQDLLGAGLYNEQFF
>TRBD1|TRBJ1-2|TRBV6-6
CASSWTGEGYGYTF